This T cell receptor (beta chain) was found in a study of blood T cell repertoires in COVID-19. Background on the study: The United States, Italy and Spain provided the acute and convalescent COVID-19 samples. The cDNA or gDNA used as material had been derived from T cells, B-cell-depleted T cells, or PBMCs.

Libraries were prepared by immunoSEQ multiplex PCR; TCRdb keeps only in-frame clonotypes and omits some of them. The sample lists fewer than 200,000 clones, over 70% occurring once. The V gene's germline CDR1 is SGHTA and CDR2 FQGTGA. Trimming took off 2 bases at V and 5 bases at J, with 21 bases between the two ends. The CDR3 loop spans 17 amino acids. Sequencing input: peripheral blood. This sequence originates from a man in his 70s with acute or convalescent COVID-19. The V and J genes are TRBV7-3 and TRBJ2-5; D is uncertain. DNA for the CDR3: TGTGCCAGCAGCTTATCTATACGACATCTCTTTCCGGAGACCCAGTACTTC. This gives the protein CASSLSIRHLFPETQYF.